These 15 T cell receptor beta chains were sequenced from one sample in a study of T cells after yellow fever vaccination. TCRdb re-called the 5' RACE reads with MiXCR, one entry per CDR3 protein. The sample shows 300,000 or so distinct CDR3 sequences, around 6.8% of them seen only once. The specimen was PBMCs, collected around 45 days after the first yellow fever vaccination. These receptors were taken from a man between 18 and 29 years old who received the YFV17D yellow fever vaccine.

The sample holds a few counts of this clonotype. The chain recombines TRBV7-9 with TRBJ1-4, with a weak D call TRBD1 (6 bases). V dropped 5 bases and J dropped 6 bases, with 16 bases sitting between them. Germline CDR1 SEHNR, CDR2 FQNEAQ (reference sequence). The CDR3 consists of 15 residues. CDR3 bases: TGTGCCAGCAGCCTGGTGGCGGGGGGCGATGAAAAACTGTTTTTT. It encodes CASSLVAGGDEKLFF.

This clonotype showed up just a few times. The V call is TRBV11-2, the J call TRBJ2-5, with D uncertain. CDR1 is SGHAT, CDR2 FQNNGV, per germline. V lost 4 bases to trimming and J lost 7 bases, with 7 bases between them. This CDR3 spans 11 amino acids. This CDR3 is CASSSGRTQYF. The CDR3 coding sequence is TGTGCCAGCAGCTCTGGGCGGACCCAGTACTTC.

The table lists this clonotype with a few counts. This chain links TRBV6-1 with TRBJ2-7, with 11 bases aligning to TRBD1. CDR1 is MNHNS, CDR2 SASEGT, per germline. Trimming took 8 bases from V and 5 from J; bases not matched to a gene: 5. The CDR3 contains 13 residues. CDR3 coding DNA: TGTGCCAGCCGGGACAGGGGGGTCCACGAGCAGTACTTC. Protein: CASRDRGVHEQYF.

In this sample, this clonotype turned up a few times. The V and J genes are TRBV11-3 and TRBJ2-3; 10 bases map to TRBD2. In germline, CDR1 is SGHNT, CDR2 YENEEA. The V segment lost 5 bases and the J segment 3 bases; nucleotides outside the gene matches: 8. CDR3 length: 16 amino acids. The CDR3 DNA follows: TGTGCCAGCAGCCGTCTAGCGGGGGTCTCGACAGATACGCAGTATTTT. This sequence encodes CASSRLAGVSTDTQYF.

Ten or more counts support this clonotype. The chain carries TRBV5-1 and TRBJ1-1; D possibly corresponds to TRBD1 (5 bases). CDR1 is SGHRS, CDR2 YFSETQ, per germline. The V end was cut by 7 bases, the J end by 1 base, with 17 bases between. This CDR3 region has 15 residues. CDR3 protein: CASGPDSPPNTEAFF. The CDR3 DNA is TGCGCCAGCGGACCAGACAGTCCCCCGAACACTGAAGCTTTCTTT.

Written as DNA, the CDR3 is TGCGCCAGCAGCTTGATCAGGGGATCAGATTCACCCCTCCACTTT. Translated, it gives CASSLIRGSDSPLHF. This chain uses TRBV5-1 with TRBJ1-6; the D gene is possibly TRBD1 (6 bases). CDR1 and CDR2 (germline): SGHRS, YFSETQ. Trimming shortened V by 1 base and J by 8 bases, and 13 bases separated the two germline ends. The CDR3 is 15 residues long.

The chain joins TRBV9 to TRBJ2-1; tentative D call: TRBD2 (6 bases). The CDR3 consists of 15 residues. Germline V CDR1 and CDR2: SGDLS, YYNGEE. Trimming removed 3 bases at V and 0 bases at J, with 10 bases between. The CDR3 DNA sequence: TGTGCCAGCAGCGACGGGGGAGTCTCCTACAATGAGCAGTTCTTC. Translated: CASSDGGVSYNEQFF.

This clonotype was seen a few times. The genes are TRBV27 and TRBJ1-5, with 9 positions matching TRBD1. Germline CDR1 is MNHEY and CDR2 is SMNVEV (reference sequence). This CDR3 spans 16 amino acids. Losses at the gene ends were 5 bases for V and 0 bases for J; bases not matched to a gene: 5. The CDR3 protein is CASSDRQGDSNQPQHF. In DNA form, the CDR3 reads TGTGCCAGCAGTGATCGACAGGGGGATAGCAATCAGCCCCAGCATTTT.

In this sample, this clonotype turned up many times. One end of the junction fails to match germline, which may point to a read error. The V call is TRBV30, the J call TRBJ1-1; tentative D call: TRBD1 (5 bases). Looked up from germline, CDR1 is GTSNPN and CDR2 is SVGIG (reference sequence). The CDR3 is 13 amino acids. CDR3 residues: CALGRGFGTEAFF. In DNA form, the CDR3 reads TGCGCTCTGGGGCGTGGTTTTGGGACTGAAGCTTTCTTT.

The chain recombines TRBV2 with TRBJ2-7; TRBD1 might be the D (5 bases). The length of the CDR3 is 15 residues. Looked up from germline, CDR1 is SNHLY and CDR2 is FYNNEI. V was trimmed by 4 bases and J by 0 bases, leaving 13 bases between them. For the CDR3, the DNA is TGTGCCAGCAGTGTCCAACAGGCGAGCTCCTACGAGCAGTACTTC. Its protein product is CASSVQQASSYEQYF.

This clonotype was seen a handful of times. This chain joins TRBV12-3 or TRBV12-4 and TRBJ1-3; weak D call: TRBD1 (5 bases). The V gene lost 4 bases and the J gene lost 8 bases, with 15 bases spanning the gap. CDR3 length equals 14 residues. CDR3 in DNA: TGTGCCAGCAGTTACGCCGGGACCCCCGACACCATATATTTT. It encodes CASSYAGTPDTIYF.

Only a few counts were recorded for this clonotype. This chain links TRBV25-1 with TRBJ2-3; D is possibly TRBD1 (7 bases). Germline CDR1 is MGHDK and CDR2 is SYGVNS. Trimming cost V 6 bases and J 5 bases, with 15 bases left between them. The CDR3 consists of 14 residues. CDR3 sequence: CASSQGGVVDTQYF. CDR3 in DNA: TGTGCCAGCAGCCAGGGGGGAGTTGTAGATACGCAGTATTTT.

This clonotype has more than one count but fewer than ten. V is TRBV18 and J is TRBJ1-1; D not resolved. The V gene's germline CDR1 is KGHSH and CDR2 LQKENI. Trimming took off 2 bases at V and 1 base at J, with 8 bases between the two ends. This CDR3 is 14 amino acids long. As DNA, the CDR3 is TGTGCCAGCTCACCAGTTTCAGCGAACACTGAAGCTTTCTTT. Its translation is CASSPVSANTEAFF.

This clonotype has just a few counts. The chain has TRBV29-1 and TRBJ1-2; the D is unclear. V lost 1 base and J 6 bases, leaving 9 bases between the germline ends. Germline CDR1 reads SQVTM; CDR2 reads ANQGSEA. This CDR3 spans 12 amino acids. This CDR3 reads CSVEVPINGYTF. CDR3 DNA: TGCAGCGTTGAAGTTCCCATTAATGGCTACACCTTC.

This clonotype was seen only a few times. The chain uses TRBV27 and TRBJ2-3, with D uncertain. Germline loops: CDR1 MNHEY, CDR2 SMNVEV (reference sequence). V gave up 3 bases and J gave up 0 bases, with 7 bases separating them. The CDR3 is 14 amino acids. DNA of the CDR3: TGTGCCAGCAGTTTCCTCTCTAGCACAGATACGCAGTATTTT. Its protein product is CASSFLSSTDTQYF.